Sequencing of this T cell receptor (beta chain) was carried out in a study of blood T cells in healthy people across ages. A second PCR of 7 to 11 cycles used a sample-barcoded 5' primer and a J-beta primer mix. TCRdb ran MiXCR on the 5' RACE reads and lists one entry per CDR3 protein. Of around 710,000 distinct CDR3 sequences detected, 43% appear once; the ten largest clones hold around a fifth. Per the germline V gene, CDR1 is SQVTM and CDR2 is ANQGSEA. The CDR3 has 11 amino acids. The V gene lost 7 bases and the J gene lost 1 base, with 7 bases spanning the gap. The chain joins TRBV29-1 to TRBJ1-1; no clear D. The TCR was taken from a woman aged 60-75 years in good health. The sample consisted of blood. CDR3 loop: CSGLKNTEAFF. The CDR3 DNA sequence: TGCAGCGGACTGAAGAACACTGAAGCTTTCTTT.